The 23 T cell receptor beta chains reported below all come from one sample, sequenced in a study of tissue T cells after allogeneic stem cell transplantation (dated by TCRdb to 2022 to 2024). The library relied on the immunoSEQ multiplex PCR assay. Sourced from immuneACCESS, this table was stored by TCRdb with only in-frame sequences that have V and J called. A share of the clones is absent; for the studies checked, an unresolved V gene accounts for under half, and the remainder has no known explanation. The sample data list roughly 25,000 clones, and about 73% of these were observed just once. The ten most abundant clones make up around 7.2% of the sample. The time point label, as the study defines it: human tissue collected at research (rapid) autopsy. The specimen comprised tissue from the ileum, sampled at autopsy. These receptor sequences come from a female donor older than 55 with lung cancer.

This clone came up once. The chain has TRBV6-1 and TRBJ1-3, with 9 bases matching TRBD1. This CDR3 spans 16 amino acids. V lost 3 bases, J lost 5 bases, and 8 bases stayed unmatched. The germline CDR1 and CDR2 sequences are MNHNS and SASEGT. The CDR3 sequence: CASSDQGTGRRNTIYF. CDR3 bases: TGTGCCAGCAGTGACCAGGGGACAGGGCGCAGAAACACCATATATTTT.

The chain is built from TRBV9 and TRBJ1-1, with a weak D call TRBD1 (5 bases). The CDR3 runs to 14 residues. V dropped 0 bases and J dropped 5 bases, with 11 bases sitting between them. Per germline, CDR1 SGDLS and CDR2 YYNGEE. The CDR3 region has the DNA TGTGCCAGCAGCGTAGATCCGGGGGAGACTGAAGCTTTCTTT. As protein: CASSVDPGETEAFF.

V and J are TRBV6-5 and TRBJ1-2; 9 bases align to TRBD1. CDR1 and CDR2 (germline): MNHEY, SVGAGI. This CDR3 is built from 15 residues. Germline trimming cut 5 bases from V and 3 bases from J; bases unmatched to any gene: 7. Written as DNA, the CDR3 is TGTGCCAGCAGTACCACCACAGGGGGCTACTATGGCTACACCTTC. Its protein is CASSTTTGGYYGYTF.

The chain carries TRBV9 and TRBJ1-1; D is uncertain. Looked up from germline, CDR1 is SGDLS and CDR2 is YYNGEE. The CDR3 is 15 residues long. V was shortened by 0 bases and J by 1 base, with 10 bases between the two germline ends. CDR3 DNA: TGTGCCAGCAGCGTAGCCCAAACAAGGAACACTGAAGCTTTCTTT. Translation gives CASSVAQTRNTEAFF.

The gene calls are TRBV9 and TRBJ1-4; D not resolved. Germline values: CDR1 SGDLS, CDR2 YYNGEE. Trimming left V 2 bases short and J 2 bases short, with 10 bases between. This CDR3 comprises 15 residues. The CDR3 sequence is CASSVMSGTNEKLFF. The CDR3 coding sequence is TGTGCCAGCAGCGTCATGTCCGGGACTAATGAAAAACTGTTTTTT.

In this sample, this clone turned up a few times. The V and J genes are TRBV18 and TRBJ1-3; D is unresolved. Trimming took 9 bases from V and 0 from J, leaving 12 bases between them. This CDR3 spans 14 amino acids. CDR1 is KGHSH, CDR2 LQKENI, per germline. CDR3 region: CASLIPGSGNTIYF. DNA for the CDR3: TGTGCCAGTCTGATCCCAGGCTCTGGAAACACCATATATTTT.

Only a few counts were recorded for this clone. This chain joins TRBV5-1 and TRBJ2-3; D possibly corresponds to TRBD2 (5 bases). The CDR3 sequence is 12 residues long. The V and J ends lost 6 bases and 6 bases respectively, with 11 bases between them. Germline V gene lookup returns CDR1 SGHRS and CDR2 YFSETQ. Here the CDR3 DNA reads TGCGCCAGCACCGAGGGATCCGATACGCAGTATTTT. Encoded protein: CASTEGSDTQYF.

The V call is TRBV6-6, the J call TRBJ2-7, with 7 bases that match TRBD1. This CDR3 region has 15 residues. J lost 2 bases, V lost 5 bases, and 9 bases had no gene match. The germline gives CDR1 MNHNY, CDR2 SVGAGI (reference sequence). The CDR3 nucleotides are TGTGCCAGCAGTCCGTTACAGGGGAAAGCCTACGAGCAGTACTTC. This gives the protein CASSPLQGKAYEQYF.

The rearrangement uses TRBV11-2 and TRBJ2-2, with D perhaps TRBD2 (7 bases). The germline gives CDR1 SGHAT, CDR2 FQNNGV. The CDR3 covers 14 residues. V shed 8 bases and J shed 1 base, with 11 bases lying between them. The CDR3, as DNA: TGTGCCAGCCGCGGGGGACAGAACACCGGGGAGCTGTTTTTT. Its protein product is CASRGGQNTGELFF.

V usage is TRBV19 and J usage is TRBJ2-4, with a tentative D call TRBD1 (6 bases). This CDR3 has 14 residues. Trimming took 2 bases from V and 5 from J, leaving 10 bases between them. CDR1 and CDR2 (germline): LNHDA, SQIVND (reference sequence). The chain's CDR3 is CASSILQGENIQYF. In nucleotides, the CDR3 is TGTGCCAGTAGTATATTACAGGGCGAAAACATTCAGTACTTC.

A note on this clone: Within the sample, other DNA sequences also encode this same CDR3. V usage is TRBV19 and J usage is TRBJ1-5; D unresolved. The germline gives CDR1 LNHDA, CDR2 SQIVND (reference sequence). CDR3 length: 15 residues. Trimming shortened V by 3 bases and J by 0 bases, and 9 bases separated the two germline ends. This chain's CDR3 is CASSILGVSNQPQHF. The CDR3 region has the DNA TGTGCCAGTAGTATTCTCGGGGTTAGCAATCAGCCCCAGCATTTT.

This clone has only a few counts. The rearrangement uses TRBV3-1 (or the pseudogene TRBV3-2) and TRBJ1-1; D gene unclear. V dropped 3 bases and J dropped 1 base, with 12 bases sitting between them. CDR3 length: 15 amino acids. Per the germline V gene, CDR1 is LGHDT and CDR2 is YNNKEL (reference sequence). CDR3 in DNA: TGTGCCAGCAGCCATCCCCCCCCCGGGAACACTGAAGCTTTCTTT. Its translation is CASSHPPPGNTEAFF.

CDR3 coding DNA: TGCGCCAGCAGCTTGTCGAGACAGAGACATGAAAAACTGTTTTTT. Translation: CASSLSRQRHEKLFF. The gene calls are TRBV5-1 and TRBJ1-4, with a weak D call TRBD1 (5 bases). Trimming pared 1 base from V and 6 bases from J, leaving 13 bases between. Germline V gene sequence: CDR1 SGHRS, CDR2 YFSETQ. The CDR3 length is 15 residues.

The V gene is TRBV2, the J gene TRBJ2-7; TRBD2 might be the D (6 bases). Trimming stripped 2 bases from V and 6 bases from J, with 14 bases between. The CDR3 runs to 14 residues. Germline V gene data show CDR1 as SNHLY and CDR2 as FYNNEI. The CDR3, as DNA: TGTGCCAGCAGTGAAACGGGAGTAGGAGGCGAGCAGTACTTC. Translating it yields CASSETGVGGEQYF.

The CDR3 DNA reads TGTGCCAGTAGTATACGCGGGAACTATGGCTACACCTTC. It specifies CASSIRGNYGYTF. This sequence joins TRBV19 and TRBJ1-2; no firm D call. This CDR3 is built from 13 residues. Germline V gives CDR1 LNHDA, CDR2 SQIVND (reference sequence). Trimming cost V 2 bases and J 2 bases, with 6 bases left between them.

The chain recombines TRBV19 with TRBJ1-5, with 7 bases that match TRBD1. This CDR3 spans 15 amino acids. Per germline, CDR1 LNHDA and CDR2 SQIVND (reference sequence). J was trimmed by 2 bases and V by 6 bases; bases with no gene match: 7. The CDR3 coding sequence is TGTGCCAGTAGCAACGACAGGGTTGGCAATCAGCCCCAGCATTTT. Its translation: CASSNDRVGNQPQHF.

This chain uses TRBV5-1 with TRBJ1-2, with D possibly matching TRBD1 (5 bases). CDR1 SGHRS and CDR2 YFSETQ come from the germline V gene. The CDR3 length is 12 residues. The V and J ends lost 5 bases and 4 bases respectively, with 9 bases between them. The CDR3 DNA is TGCGCCAGCAGACAGGATTTCTATGGCTACACCTTC. It encodes CASRQDFYGYTF.

As to this clone: The same CDR3 can be traced to other DNA sequences in this sample. This sequence joins TRBV18 and TRBJ1-4, with no clear D. Germline values: CDR1 KGHSH, CDR2 LQKENI. V dropped 0 bases and J dropped 3 bases, with 5 bases sitting between them. This CDR3 spans 14 amino acids. The CDR3, as DNA: TGTGCCAGCTCACCACCAGGTTCTAATGAAAAACTGTTTTTT. It yields the protein CASSPPGSNEKLFF.

The V gene is TRBV18, the J gene TRBJ2-1; D is possibly TRBD1 (5 bases). In germline, CDR1 is KGHSH, CDR2 LQKENI. Trimming removed 6 bases from V and 0 bases from J, with 12 bases in between. This CDR3 comprises 15 residues. This CDR3 reads CASSPTGYSYNEQFF. In DNA, the CDR3 is TGTGCCAGCTCGCCAACAGGCTACTCCTACAATGAGCAGTTCTTC. Together with reference TRBV18 and TRBJ2-1, the CDR3 gives the full variable domain: NAGVMQNPRHLVRRRGQEARLRCSPMKGHSHVYWYRQLPEEGLKFMVYLQKENIIDESGMPKERFSAEFPKEGPSILRIQQVVRGDSAAYFCASSPTGYSYNEQFFGPGTRLTVL.

This clone was detected only once. The genes are TRBV21-1 and TRBJ2-7; the D call in the table, TRBD2, was not verified against the DNA. TRBV21-1 corresponds to a pseudogene. CDR3 length: 17 residues. CDR3 amino acids: CASSKFPSGGPIHEQYF. The CDR3 DNA reads as TGTGCCAGCAGCAAATTCCCTAGCGGGGGGCCAATCCACGAGCAGTACTTC.

J is TRBJ2-7 and V is TRBV10-3; 14 bases agree with TRBD2. V trimming: 11 bases; J trimming: 4 bases; junction bases outside the gene matches: 13. Germline loops: CDR1 ENHRY, CDR2 SYGVKD. This CDR3 contains 16 residues. CDR3 in amino acids: CASGLAGGGRSYEQYF. The DNA of the CDR3 is TGTGCCTCCGGACTAGCGGGGGGCGGTCGCTCATACGAGCAGTACTTC.

A few counts support this clone. The chain uses TRBV5-6 and TRBJ2-1; TRBD1 matches 8 bases. The CDR3 consists of 15 residues. Germline CDR1 reads SGHDT; CDR2 reads YYEEEE. J lost 3 bases, V lost 5 bases, and 7 bases had no gene match. The CDR3 coding sequence is TGTGCCAGCAGACCGACAGGGGCACTCTACAATGAGCAGTTCTTC. Protein sequence: CASRPTGALYNEQFF.

CDR3 loop: CASGGQGINYGYTF. CDR3 nucleotide sequence: TGTGCCAGCGGAGGCCAGGGTATCAACTATGGCTACACCTTC. J is TRBJ1-2 and V is TRBV9, with D possibly matching TRBD1 (5 bases). Germline loops: CDR1 SGDLS, CDR2 YYNGEE. The CDR3 totals 14 residues. V lost 7 bases, J lost 2 bases, and 15 bases lay in between.